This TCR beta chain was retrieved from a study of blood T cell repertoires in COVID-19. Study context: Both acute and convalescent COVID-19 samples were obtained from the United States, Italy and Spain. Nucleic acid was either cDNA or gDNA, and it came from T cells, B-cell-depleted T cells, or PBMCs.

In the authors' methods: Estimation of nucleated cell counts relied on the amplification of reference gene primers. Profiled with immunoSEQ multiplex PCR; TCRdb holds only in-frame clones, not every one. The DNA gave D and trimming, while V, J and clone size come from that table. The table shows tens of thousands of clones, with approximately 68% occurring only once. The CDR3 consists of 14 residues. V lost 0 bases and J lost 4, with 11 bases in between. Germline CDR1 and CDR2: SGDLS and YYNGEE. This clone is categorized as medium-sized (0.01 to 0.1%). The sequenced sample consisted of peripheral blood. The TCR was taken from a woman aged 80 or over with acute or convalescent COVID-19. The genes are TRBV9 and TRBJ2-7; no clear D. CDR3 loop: CASSVAWSSYEQYF. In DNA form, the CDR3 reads TGTGCCAGCAGCGTAGCCTGGAGTAGTTACGAGCAGTACTTC.